Presented here are 26 T cell receptor beta chains from one specimen sequenced in a study of prognosis after radiotherapy for stage I lung cancer. The TCR beta CDR3 region was amplified from genomic DNA, with two rounds of multiplex PCR being used for the amplification. The use of primers specific to each TRBV and TRBJ gene characterized first-round PCR. MiXCR was run by TCRdb on the multiplex PCR reads, yielding one entry per CDR3 protein. The sample consists of about 30,000 distinct CDR3 sequences, around 30% of them appearing once. The sample here was PBMCs, taken before or after stereotactic body radiation therapy (not recorded which). These receptors were obtained from a donor of 50 years or more with non-small cell lung cancer.

This clonotype appeared many times. CDR3 DNA: TGTGCCAGCAGCGTAGGGGCAGGGAGCGAGCAGTACTTC. It specifies CASSVGAGSEQYF. The chain recombines TRBV9 with TRBJ2-7, with D perhaps TRBD1 or TRBD2 (5 bases each). The CDR3 has 13 residues. Germline assignment: CDR1 SGDLS and CDR2 YYNGEE. Trimming removed 0 bases at V and 6 bases at J, with 10 bases between.

The genes are TRBV12-3 or TRBV12-4 and TRBJ2-7; D is uncertain. V gave up 5 bases and J gave up 2 bases, with 16 bases separating them. CDR3 size: 15 residues. This CDR3 is CASSQSWFDTYEQYF. For the CDR3, the DNA is TGTGCCAGCAGTCAAAGCTGGTTTGATACCTACGAGCAGTACTTC.

A note on this clonotype: A much more abundant neighbour one base away suggests this may be a read error. This chain uses TRBV7-2 with TRBJ2-2, with D possibly TRBD1 on 7 matching bases. CDR3 length: 14 amino acids. From germline, CDR1 is SGHTA and CDR2 FQGNSA. In DNA form, the CDR3 reads TGTGCCGGCAGCTTACGCAGGGGGGACGTGGAGCTGTTTTTT. Translating it yields CAGSLRRGDVELFF.

The chain couples TRBV5-1 to TRBJ2-7; unclear D gene. The V end was cut by 0 bases, the J end by 2 bases, with 6 bases between. The V gene's germline CDR1 is SGHRS and CDR2 YFSETQ. The CDR3 spans 13 residues. CDR3 DNA sequence: TGCGCCAGCAGCTTGGGGTCCCCCTACGAGCAGTACTTC. Amino acid sequence: CASSLGSPYEQYF.

The V call is TRBV6-2 or TRBV6-3, the J call TRBJ1-6; 7 positions agree with TRBD1. Germline trimming cut 5 bases from V and 6 bases from J; bases unmatched to any gene: 13. The germline gives CDR1 MNHEY, CDR2 SVGEGT. The CDR3 has 17 residues. CDR3 coding DNA: TGTGCCAGCAGTGTCCCCTCGATGGCAGGGGGTAATTCACCCCTCCACTTT. Protein: CASSVPSMAGGNSPLHF.

Turning to this clonotype: A single base is all that separates this from a far larger clone, so a read error is likely. The chain has TRBV6-6 and TRBJ2-7, with 8 bases fitting TRBD1. The CDR3 consists of 15 residues. The V gene end was trimmed by 2 bases and the J gene end by 4 bases; junction bases not matched to a gene: 7. Germline V gives CDR1 MNHNY, CDR2 SVGAGI (reference sequence). The CDR3 nucleotides read TGTGCCAGCAGTTACGAGGTGACAGGGGCTTACGAGCAGTACTTC. Its translation: CASSYEVTGAYEQYF.

The sample holds many counts of this clonotype. The gene calls are TRBV7-9 and TRBJ2-7, with D perhaps being TRBD1 or TRBD2 (6 bases each). The germline gives CDR1 SEHNR, CDR2 FQNEAQ (reference sequence). CDR3 length: 17 residues. The V and J ends lost 5 bases and 3 bases respectively, with 23 bases between them. CDR3: CASSEGHRDGGIYEQYF. CDR3 DNA sequence: TGTGCCAGCAGCGAAGGGCACAGGGACGGGGGAATCTACGAGCAGTACTTC.

This clonotype has a count of ten or more. This sequence joins TRBV28 and TRBJ1-2; no clear D. Germline V CDR1 and CDR2: MDHEN, SYDVKM. Trimming removed 6 bases at V and 2 bases at J, with 4 bases between. The CDR3 runs 11 residues. The CDR3 DNA sequence: TGTGCCAGCAGCTTAAACTATGGCTACACCTTC. Translation: CASSLNYGYTF.

This clonotype was observed many times. V usage is TRBV12-3 or TRBV12-4 and J usage is TRBJ2-5; D is possibly TRBD1 or TRBD2 (7 bases each). Trimming stripped 6 bases from V and 2 bases from J, with 16 bases between. The CDR3 runs 15 residues. The CDR3 region is CASSPRQGGQETQYF. For the CDR3, the DNA is TGTGCCAGCAGCCCCAGACAGGGAGGGCAAGAGACCCAGTACTTC.

As for this clonotype: With a much larger clone just one base away, this may be a read error. The chain carries TRBV7-8 and TRBJ1-1, with D unclear. Germline CDR1 reads SGHVS; CDR2 reads FQNEAQ. The CDR3 consists of 13 residues. V was cut by 6 bases and J by 4 bases, with 12 bases left in between. DNA for the CDR3: TGTGCCAGCAGGAGGTCCGGGAGCACTGAAGCTTTCTTT. Protein sequence: CASRRSGSTEAFF.

This clonotype has at least ten counts. CDR3 bases: TGTGCCAGCAGCTCCCCCGGGAGGAGAGATGAGCAGTTCTTC. It codes for CASSSPGRRDEQFF. The chain links TRBV7-9 to TRBJ2-1; the match to TRBD2 covers 7 bases. The CDR3 spans 14 residues. V was clipped by 4 bases and J by 8 bases; unmatched bases: 8. Germline loops: CDR1 SEHNR, CDR2 FQNEAQ (reference sequence).

As to this clonotype: A much larger clone differs by one base, so this may be a read error. Here the CDR3 reads CASSPLGAASGCYNEQFF. CDR3 in DNA: TGTGCCAGCTCACCCCTGGGGGCGGCTAGCGGGTGCTACAATGAGCAGTTCTTC. This sequence joins TRBV18 and TRBJ2-1; 8 bases fit TRBD2. The germline V gene has CDR1 KGHSH and CDR2 LQKENI. The CDR3 length is 18 residues. The trim removed 3 bases at V and 3 bases at J, leaving 13 bases unmatched.

The chain carries TRBV5-5 and TRBJ1-1; TRBD1 is a possible D gene (5 bases). The CDR3 has 15 residues. The V gene's germline CDR1 is SGHKS and CDR2 YYEKEE (reference sequence). Trimming stripped 0 bases from V and 1 base from J, with 10 bases between. The CDR3 loop reads CASSLVGTGNTEAFF. CDR3 DNA sequence: TGTGCCAGCAGCTTGGTCGGTACAGGGAACACTGAAGCTTTCTTT.

Concerning this clonotype: A far larger clone is one base from this, pointing to a likely read error. The chain couples TRBV6-4 to TRBJ2-1; D assignment may be TRBD1 or TRBD2 (6 bases each). Germline CDR1 and CDR2: MRHNA and SNTAGT. Trimming shortened V by 3 bases and J by 9 bases, and 18 bases separated the two germline ends. The CDR3 covers 15 residues. The CDR3 loop is CASSDRVGGQGEQFF. The CDR3 region has the DNA TGTGCCAGCAGTGATAGGGTAGGGGGGCAGGGTGAGCAGTTCTTC.

Concerning this clonotype: One base away lies a much larger clone, so this may be a sequencing read error. This chain's CDR3 is CASSGLMTGRSEAFF. CDR3 nucleotides: TGTGCCAGCAGTGGGTTAATGACAGGGCGGTCTGAAGCTTTCTTT. The chain recombines TRBV2 with TRBJ1-1, with 7 positions matching TRBD1. CDR1 SNHLY and CDR2 FYNNEI come from the germline V gene. This CDR3 spans 15 amino acids. J lost 6 bases, V lost 4 bases, and 11 bases had no gene match. Filled out from reference TRBV2 and TRBJ1-1, the complete variable domain reads EPEVTQTPSHQVTQMGQEVILRCVPISNHLYFYWYRQILGQKVEFLVSFYNNEISEKSEIFDDQFSVERPDGSNFTLKIRSTKLEDSAMYFCASSGLMTGRSEAFFGQGTRLTVV.

This chain uses TRBV19 with TRBJ1-5, with TRBD1 as a possible D gene (5 bases). Germline CDR1 reads LNHDA; CDR2 reads SQIVND (reference sequence). Trimming pared 3 bases from V and 0 bases from J, leaving 9 bases between. This CDR3 has 15 amino acids. This CDR3 reads CASSIPDSSNQPQHF. The CDR3 bases are TGTGCCAGTAGTATCCCTGACAGTAGCAATCAGCCCCAGCATTTT. Full variable domain (remainder filled in from reference TRBV19 and TRBJ1-5): DGGITQSPKYLFRKEGQNVTLSCEQNLNHDAMYWYRQDPGQGLRLIYYSQIVNDFQKGDIAEGYSVSREKKESFPLTVTSAQKNPTAFYLCASSIPDSSNQPQHFGDGTRLSIL.

The chain links TRBV5-1 to TRBJ2-7; 8 nucleotides match TRBD2. The CDR3 extends over 14 amino acids. J gave up 0 bases and V 4 bases, and 3 bases lay outside the gene matches. CDR1 is SGHRS and CDR2 is YFSETQ in the germline V gene. CDR3 in amino acids: CASSTGLGSYEQYF. The CDR3 coding sequence is TGCGCCAGCAGCACGGGACTAGGCTCCTACGAGCAGTACTTC. Drawing the rest from reference TRBV5-1 and TRBJ2-7, the complete variable domain is KAGVTQTPRYLIKTRGQQVTLSCSPISGHRSVSWYQQTPGQGLQFLFEYFSETQRNKGNFPGRFSGRQFSNSRSEMNVSTLELGDSALYLCASSTGLGSYEQYFGPGTRLTVT.

This clonotype was found many times. The chain joins TRBV18 to TRBJ1-2; D remains unclear. The V gene lost 3 bases and the J gene lost 0 bases, with 8 bases spanning the gap. The CDR3 sequence is 14 residues long. Germline V gene lookup returns CDR1 KGHSH and CDR2 LQKENI. CDR3 protein: CASSPQSSNYGYTF. CDR3 sequence (DNA): TGTGCCAGCTCACCCCAGTCTTCTAACTATGGCTACACCTTC.

This clonotype came up a few times. Possible read error: a much larger clone is one base away. This chain uses TRBV5-6 with TRBJ2-7; D is unclear. Trimming cost V 2 bases and J 2 bases, with 14 bases left between them. The CDR3 is 15 amino acids. Germline CDR1 reads SGHDT; CDR2 reads YYEEEE. The CDR3 coding sequence is TGTGCCAGCAGCTTTAGTCTGTCAACGACCTACGAGCAGTACTTC. It is translated as CASSFSLSTTYEQYF.

This clonotype was counted at least ten times. V and J are TRBV30 and TRBJ2-7, with TRBD1 matching over 7 bases. Germline CDR1 GTSNPN, CDR2 SVGIG (reference sequence). V lost 4 bases and J lost 3; bases outside the gene matches: 6. The CDR3 extends over 13 amino acids. CDR3 amino acids: CAWNPTGLYEQYF. Written as DNA, the CDR3 is TGTGCCTGGAACCCGACAGGGCTCTACGAGCAGTACTTC.

This clonotype occurred many times. In nucleotides, the CDR3 is TGTGCCAGTAGTATCATGTGGGGCTACCTCACGTCCTACGAGCAGTACTTC. This sequence encodes CASSIMWGYLTSYEQYF. The chain recombines TRBV19 with TRBJ2-7; D may be TRBD1 (5 bases). Germline V gives CDR1 LNHDA, CDR2 SQIVND (reference sequence). The V end lost 3 bases, the J end lost 1 base, and 19 bases lay between the germline ends. The CDR3 runs to 17 residues.

This clonotype was recorded at least ten times. The rearrangement joins TRBV5-1 to TRBJ2-2; D unclear. The CDR3 totals 14 residues. V was clipped by 4 bases and J by 2 bases, with 9 bases between them. Germline CDR1 and CDR2: SGHRS and YFSETQ. CDR3 DNA sequence: TGCGCCAGCAGCCGCGAGGCAAACACCGGGGAGCTGTTTTTT. Residues: CASSREANTGELFF.

This clonotype has a count of ten or more. V is TRBV6-5 and J is TRBJ2-3; D possibly corresponds to TRBD2 (6 bases). Germline lookup yields CDR1 MNHEY and CDR2 SVGAGI. The CDR3 totals 14 residues. Trimming pared 4 bases from V and 1 base from J, leaving 9 bases between. The CDR3 reads CASSCGEGTDTQYF. CDR3 nucleotides: TGTGCCAGCAGTTGCGGGGAGGGCACAGATACGCAGTATTTT.

This clonotype was seen ten or more times. The chain links TRBV5-8 to TRBJ1-1; 7 nucleotides align to TRBD1. The CDR3 covers 18 residues. J was trimmed by 8 bases and V by 0 bases; bases with no gene match: 19. The germline V gene has CDR1 SGHTS and CDR2 YDEGEE. CDR3 sequence (DNA): TGTGCCAGCAGCTTGGAGGGGGTAATCCCAACAGGGGTTGTGGAAGCTTTCTTT. Translating it yields CASSLEGVIPTGVVEAFF.

As concerns this clonotype: One end of the junction is discordant with germline, which a read error may explain. The chain uses TRBV6-1 and TRBJ2-6; D unresolved. From germline, CDR1 is MNHNS and CDR2 SASEGT. This CDR3 is built from 15 residues. CDR3 sequence reads: CARSHDQSGVNVLTF. The CDR3 bases are TGTGCCAGAAGTCACGACCAGTCTGGGGTCAACGTCCTGACTTTC.

Details on this clonotype: A far more abundant clone sits one base away, making this likely a read error. The chain has TRBV7-9 and TRBJ2-5; either TRBD1 or TRBD2 may supply D (5 bases each). V was cut by 3 bases and J by 0 bases, with 17 bases left in between. Germline CDR1 reads SEHNR; CDR2 reads FQNEAQ (reference sequence). The CDR3 extends over 17 amino acids. Written as DNA, the CDR3 is TGTGCCAGCAGCTTGGTTATGAGGGGCAACCACCAAGAGACCCAGTACTTC. It is translated as CASSLVMRGNHQETQYF.